Below, 9 T cell receptor beta chains from the same sample are listed, as sequenced in a study of OX40 agonist ivuxolimab in advanced cancers. Some clones are missing from TCRdb's copy, which holds only in-frame ones; the method was immunoSEQ multiplex PCR. This sample yields roughly 86,000 clones, of which 80% to 95% are seen a single time; around 1.1% belongs to the top ten. The sample in question was CD4+ or CD8+ T cells sorted from blood, obtained in a trial of the OX40 agonist ivuxolimab. These receptors were obtained from an adult with an advanced solid tumor such as melanoma, head and neck, liver or kidney cancer.

The chain couples TRBV28 to TRBJ1-5; D is possibly TRBD1 (6 bases). The length of the CDR3 is 14 residues. Germline CDR1 and CDR2: MDHEN and SYDVKM. V was pared by 5 bases and J by 0 bases, with 8 bases between. The CDR3 DNA is TGTGCCAGCAGTGGGGGCCATAGCAATCAGCCCCAGCATTTT. This codes for CASSGGHSNQPQHF. The full variable domain, with the rest looked up from reference TRBV28 and TRBJ1-5, is DVKVTQSSRYLVKRTGEKVFLECVQDMDHENMFWYRQDPGLGLRLIYFSYDVKMKEKGDIPEGYSVSREKKERFSLILESASTNQTSMYLCASSGGHSNQPQHFGDGTRLSIL.

DNA for the CDR3: TGTGCCAGCTCACTACTAGCAGGACCACCAGATACGCAGTATTTT. Translated, it gives CASSLLAGPPDTQYF. This rearrangement joins TRBV18 to TRBJ2-3; D is possibly TRBD2 (6 bases). This CDR3 comprises 15 residues. V lost 4 bases, J lost 4 bases, and 15 bases lay in between. Germline lookup yields CDR1 KGHSH and CDR2 LQKENI. Using reference TRBV18 and TRBJ2-3 for the parts outside the CDR3, the full variable domain is NAGVMQNPRHLVRRRGQEARLRCSPMKGHSHVYWYRQLPEEGLKFMVYLQKENIIDESGMPKERFSAEFPKEGPSILRIQQVVRGDSAAYFCASSLLAGPPDTQYFGPGTRLTVL.

Only one count was recorded for this clone. As DNA, the CDR3 is TGTGCCAGCAGGCGGGTAGTGGGGGAGCTGTTTTTT. Translation gives CASRRVVGELFF. The J gene is TRBJ2-2, the V gene TRBV6-5; D might be TRBD2 (5 bases). Trimming pared 6 bases from V and 8 bases from J, leaving 10 bases between. The germline V gene encodes CDR1 MNHEY and CDR2 SVGAGI. This CDR3 region has 12 residues.

CDR3 amino acids: CASSLRQASYEQYF. CDR3 DNA: TGTGCCAGCAGTTTACGCCAGGCCTCCTACGAGCAGTACTTC. The V and J genes are TRBV27 and TRBJ2-7; D is unclear. The CDR3 spans 14 residues. With 2 bases removed from V and 0 bases from J, the gap between germline ends came to 8 bases. The germline V gene encodes CDR1 MNHEY and CDR2 SMNVEV (reference sequence).

The rearrangement joins TRBV7-9 to TRBJ2-3; D uncertain. The germline gives CDR1 SEHNR, CDR2 FQNEAQ (reference sequence). The CDR3 has 12 residues. Trimming left V 3 bases short and J 9 bases short, with 10 bases between. The CDR3, as DNA: TGTGCCAGCAGCTTTCTAGGAGAGACGCAGTATTTT. Translation gives CASSFLGETQYF.

This chain uses TRBV4-1 with TRBJ1-5; a possible D gene is TRBD1 (6 bases). Germline loops: CDR1 MGHRA, CDR2 YSYEKL. The CDR3 runs to 15 residues. With 4 bases removed from V and 3 bases from J, the gap between germline ends came to 13 bases. The CDR3 nucleotides are TGCGCCAGCAGCCCGACGGGGGCTCTCAATCAGCCCCAGCATTTT. Amino acids: CASSPTGALNQPQHF.

The rearrangement uses TRBV2 and TRBJ1-4; D may be TRBD1 (5 bases). This CDR3 region has 13 residues. With 7 bases removed from V and 8 bases from J, the gap between germline ends came to 14 bases. The germline V gene has CDR1 SNHLY and CDR2 FYNNEI. CDR3 protein: CASMVGEGEKLFF. CDR3 sequence (DNA): TGTGCCAGCATGGTGGGGGAAGGCGAAAAACTGTTTTTT.

The J gene is TRBJ2-1, the V gene TRBV7-3; 12 nucleotides align to TRBD2. V dropped 6 bases and J dropped 10; count of bases not matched to a gene: 19. The CDR3 contains 18 residues. Germline CDR1 is SGHTA and CDR2 is FQGTGA. DNA for the CDR3: TGTGCCAGCAGGATTGGTTGGACTAGCGGGAAGCAAGGGGGAGAGCAGTTCTTC. Protein: CASRIGWTSGKQGGEQFF.

The CDR3 sequence: CASRGTGENTIYF. DNA for the CDR3: TGTGCCAGCAGAGGGACAGGGGAGAACACCATATATTTT. This rearrangement joins TRBV11-2 to TRBJ1-3; the match to TRBD1 covers 10 bases. Trimming cost V 6 bases and J 7 bases; bases outside gene matches: 3. The germline gives CDR1 SGHAT, CDR2 FQNNGV. This CDR3 comprises 13 residues.